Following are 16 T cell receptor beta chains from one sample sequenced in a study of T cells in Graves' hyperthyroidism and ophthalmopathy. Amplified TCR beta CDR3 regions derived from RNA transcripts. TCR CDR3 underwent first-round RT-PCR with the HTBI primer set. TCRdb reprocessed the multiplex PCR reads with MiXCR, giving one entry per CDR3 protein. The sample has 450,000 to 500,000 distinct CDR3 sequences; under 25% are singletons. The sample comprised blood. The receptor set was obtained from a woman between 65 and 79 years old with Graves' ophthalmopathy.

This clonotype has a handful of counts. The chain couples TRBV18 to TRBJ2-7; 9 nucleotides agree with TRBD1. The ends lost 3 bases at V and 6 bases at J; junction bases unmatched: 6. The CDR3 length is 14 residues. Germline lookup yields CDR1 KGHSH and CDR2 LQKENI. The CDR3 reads CASSPSTGGLEQYF. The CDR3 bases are TGTGCCAGCTCACCTTCCACAGGGGGCCTCGAGCAGTACTTC.

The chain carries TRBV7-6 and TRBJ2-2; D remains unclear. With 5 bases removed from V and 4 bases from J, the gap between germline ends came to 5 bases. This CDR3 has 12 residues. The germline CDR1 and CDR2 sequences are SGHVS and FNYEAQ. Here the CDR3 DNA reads TGTGCCAGCAGCCACCCCACCGGGGAGCTGTTTTTT. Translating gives CASSHPTGELFF.

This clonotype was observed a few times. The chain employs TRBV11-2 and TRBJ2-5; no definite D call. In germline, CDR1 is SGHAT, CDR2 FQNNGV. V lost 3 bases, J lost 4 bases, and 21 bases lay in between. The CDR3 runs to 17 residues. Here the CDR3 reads CASSFDIRLGPGETQYF. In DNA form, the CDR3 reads TGTGCCAGCAGCTTCGACATCCGGTTAGGGCCCGGAGAGACCCAGTACTTC.

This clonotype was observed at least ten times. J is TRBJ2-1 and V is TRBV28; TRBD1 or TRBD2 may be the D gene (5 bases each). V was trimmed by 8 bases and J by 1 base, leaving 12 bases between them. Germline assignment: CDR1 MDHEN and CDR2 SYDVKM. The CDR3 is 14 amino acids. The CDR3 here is CASGDGLSYNEQFF. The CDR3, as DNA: TGTGCCAGCGGGGACGGCCTATCCTACAATGAGCAGTTCTTC.

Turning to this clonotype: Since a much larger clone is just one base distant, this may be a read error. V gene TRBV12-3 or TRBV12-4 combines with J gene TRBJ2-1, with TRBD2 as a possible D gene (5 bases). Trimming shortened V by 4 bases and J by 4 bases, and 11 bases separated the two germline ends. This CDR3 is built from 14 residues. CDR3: CASSSTSRYNEQFF. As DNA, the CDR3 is TGTGCCAGCAGTTCTACTAGTAGGTACAATGAGCAGTTCTTC.

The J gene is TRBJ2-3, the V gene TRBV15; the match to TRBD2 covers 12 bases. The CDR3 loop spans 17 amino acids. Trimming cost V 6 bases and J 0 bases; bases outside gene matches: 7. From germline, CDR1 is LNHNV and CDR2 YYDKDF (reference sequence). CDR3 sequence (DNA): TGTGCCACCAGTGGAGGGACTAGCGGGTTAAGCACAGATACGCAGTATTTT. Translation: CATSGGTSGLSTDTQYF.

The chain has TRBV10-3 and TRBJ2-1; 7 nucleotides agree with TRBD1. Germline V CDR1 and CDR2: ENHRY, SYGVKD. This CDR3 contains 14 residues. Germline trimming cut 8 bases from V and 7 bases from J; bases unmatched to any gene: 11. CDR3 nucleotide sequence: TGTGCCATCGGGACAGACAGGGCGGTTAATGAGCAGTTCTTC. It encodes CAIGTDRAVNEQFF.

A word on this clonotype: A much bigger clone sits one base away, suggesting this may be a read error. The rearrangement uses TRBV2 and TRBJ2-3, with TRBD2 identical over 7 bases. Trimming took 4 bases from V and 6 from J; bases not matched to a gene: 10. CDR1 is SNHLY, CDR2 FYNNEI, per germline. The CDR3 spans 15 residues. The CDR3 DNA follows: TGTGCCAGCAGTGTAAGGCTAGTGGGAGGGGATACGCAGTATTTT. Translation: CASSVRLVGGDTQYF. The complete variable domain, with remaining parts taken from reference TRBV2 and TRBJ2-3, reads EPEVTQTPSHQVTQMGQEVILRCVPISNHLYFYWYRQILGQKVEFLVSFYNNEISEKSEIFDDQFSVERPDGSNFTLKIRSTKLEDSAMYFCASSVRLVGGDTQYFGPGTRLTVL.

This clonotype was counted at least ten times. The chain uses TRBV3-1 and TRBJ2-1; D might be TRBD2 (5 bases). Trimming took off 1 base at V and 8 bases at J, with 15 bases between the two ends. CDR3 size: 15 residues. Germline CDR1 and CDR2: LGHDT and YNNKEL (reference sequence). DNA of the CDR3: TGTGCCAGCAGCCAAGGTTCGGGAATGGGGTATGAGCAGTTCTTC. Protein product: CASSQGSGMGYEQFF.

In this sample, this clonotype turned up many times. As DNA, the CDR3 is TGTGCCAGCAGCCACCCGGGGGCCTGGAATGAGCAGTTCTTC. This gives the protein CASSHPGAWNEQFF. The chain is built from TRBV11-2 and TRBJ2-1, with D perhaps being TRBD1 or TRBD2 (6 bases each). The CDR3 contains 14 residues. Trimming cost V 5 bases and J 7 bases, with 15 bases left between them. Germline lookup yields CDR1 SGHAT and CDR2 FQNNGV.

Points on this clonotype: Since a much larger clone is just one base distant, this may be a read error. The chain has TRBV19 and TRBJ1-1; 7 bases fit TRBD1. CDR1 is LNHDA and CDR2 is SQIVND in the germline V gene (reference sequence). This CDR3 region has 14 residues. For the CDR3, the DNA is TGTGCCAGTAGTACGGGACAGCTGAACACTGAAGCTTCCTTT. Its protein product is CASSTGQLNTEASF.

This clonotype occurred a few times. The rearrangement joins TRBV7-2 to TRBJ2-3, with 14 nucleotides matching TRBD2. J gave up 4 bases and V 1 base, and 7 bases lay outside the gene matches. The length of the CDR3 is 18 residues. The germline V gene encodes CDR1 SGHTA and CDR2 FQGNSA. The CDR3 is CASSLVRLAGGPADTQYF. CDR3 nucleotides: TGTGCCAGCAGCTTAGTGAGACTAGCGGGAGGGCCAGCAGATACGCAGTATTTT.

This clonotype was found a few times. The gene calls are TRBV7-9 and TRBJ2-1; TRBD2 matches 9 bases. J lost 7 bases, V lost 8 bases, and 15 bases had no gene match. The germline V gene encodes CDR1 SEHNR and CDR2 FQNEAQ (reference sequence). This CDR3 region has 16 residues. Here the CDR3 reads CASASGPGTSRNEQFF. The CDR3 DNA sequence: TGTGCCAGCGCCTCGGGGCCCGGGACTAGCCGTAATGAGCAGTTCTTC.

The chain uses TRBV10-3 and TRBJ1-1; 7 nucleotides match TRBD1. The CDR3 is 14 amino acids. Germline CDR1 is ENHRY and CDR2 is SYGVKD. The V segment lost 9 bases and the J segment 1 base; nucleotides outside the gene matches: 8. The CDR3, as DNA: TGTGCCATGGGACCGGGACAGCCGAACACTGAAGCTTTCTTT. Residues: CAMGPGQPNTEAFF.

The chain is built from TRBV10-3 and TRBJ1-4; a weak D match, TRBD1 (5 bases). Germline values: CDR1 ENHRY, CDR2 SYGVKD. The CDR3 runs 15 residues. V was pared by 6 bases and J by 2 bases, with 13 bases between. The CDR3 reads CAISSPGPTNEKLFF. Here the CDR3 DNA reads TGTGCCATCAGCAGCCCAGGGCCTACTAATGAAAAACTGTTTTTT.

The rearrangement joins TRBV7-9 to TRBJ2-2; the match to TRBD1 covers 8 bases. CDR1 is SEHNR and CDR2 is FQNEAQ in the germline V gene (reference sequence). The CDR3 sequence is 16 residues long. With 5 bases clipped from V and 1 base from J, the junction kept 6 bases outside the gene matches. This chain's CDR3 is CASSQQGALNTGELFF. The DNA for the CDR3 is TGTGCCAGCAGCCAGCAGGGGGCTCTGAACACCGGGGAGCTGTTTTTT.